This T cell receptor beta chain was sequenced during a study of control samples from healthy donors and cancer patients. The repertoire was sequenced with immunoSEQ multiplex PCR; TCRdb's copy has only in-frame clones and lacks some. The data contain around 140,000 clones, approximately 91% of them seen just once; the ten biggest clones take up 3.2%. What was sequenced was blood. The receptor was derived from a man aged 25 to 40 in good health.

The CDR3 DNA reads as TGTGCCAGCAGCCAAGACGGGTCCTACGAGCAGTACTTC. Its translation is CASSQDGSYEQYF. The chain is built from TRBV14 and TRBJ2-7; D is ambiguous. This CDR3 contains 13 residues. V shed 0 bases and J shed 1 base, with 4 bases lying between them. The germline V gene encodes CDR1 SGHDN and CDR2 FVKESK.